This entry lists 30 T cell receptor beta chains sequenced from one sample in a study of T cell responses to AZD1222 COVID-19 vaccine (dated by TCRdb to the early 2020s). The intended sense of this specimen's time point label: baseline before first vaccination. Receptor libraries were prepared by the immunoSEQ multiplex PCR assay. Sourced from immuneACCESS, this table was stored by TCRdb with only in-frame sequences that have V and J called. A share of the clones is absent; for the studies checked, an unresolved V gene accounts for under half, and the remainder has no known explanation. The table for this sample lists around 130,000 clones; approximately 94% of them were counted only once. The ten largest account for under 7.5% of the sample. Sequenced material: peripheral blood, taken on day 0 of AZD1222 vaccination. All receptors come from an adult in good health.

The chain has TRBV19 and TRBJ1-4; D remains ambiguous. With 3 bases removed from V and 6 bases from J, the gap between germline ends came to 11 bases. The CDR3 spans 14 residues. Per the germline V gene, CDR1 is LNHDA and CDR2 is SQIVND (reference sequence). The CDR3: CASSMNSLDEKLFF. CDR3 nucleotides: TGTGCCAGTAGTATGAACAGCTTAGATGAAAAACTGTTTTTT.

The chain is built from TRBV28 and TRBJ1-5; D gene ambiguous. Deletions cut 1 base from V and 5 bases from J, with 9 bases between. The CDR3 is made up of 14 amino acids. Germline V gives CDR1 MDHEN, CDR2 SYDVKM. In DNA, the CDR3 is TGTGCCAGCAGTTTATCCTGGGGTGATCAGCCCCAGCATTTT. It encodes CASSLSWGDQPQHF.

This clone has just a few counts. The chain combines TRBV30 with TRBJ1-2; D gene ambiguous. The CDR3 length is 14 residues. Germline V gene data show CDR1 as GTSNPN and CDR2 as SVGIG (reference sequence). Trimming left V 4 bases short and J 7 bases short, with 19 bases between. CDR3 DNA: TGTGCCTGGACCGGTCAGGTGATATCGGCTGGCTACACCTTC. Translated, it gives CAWTGQVISAGYTF.

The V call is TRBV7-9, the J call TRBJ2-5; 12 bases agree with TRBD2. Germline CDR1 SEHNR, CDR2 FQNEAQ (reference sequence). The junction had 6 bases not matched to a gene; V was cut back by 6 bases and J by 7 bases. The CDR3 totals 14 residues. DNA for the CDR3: TGTGCCAGCAGTTATGAGACTAGCGGGAGGACCCAGTACTTC. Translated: CASSYETSGRTQYF.

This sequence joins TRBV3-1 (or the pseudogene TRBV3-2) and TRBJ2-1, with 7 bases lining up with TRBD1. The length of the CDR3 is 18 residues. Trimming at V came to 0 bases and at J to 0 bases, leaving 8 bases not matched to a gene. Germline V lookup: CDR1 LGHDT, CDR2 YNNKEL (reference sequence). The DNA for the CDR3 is TGTGCCAGCAGCCAAGATACGAGGGGGCCGAGCTCCTACAATGAGCAGTTCTTC. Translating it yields CASSQDTRGPSSYNEQFF.

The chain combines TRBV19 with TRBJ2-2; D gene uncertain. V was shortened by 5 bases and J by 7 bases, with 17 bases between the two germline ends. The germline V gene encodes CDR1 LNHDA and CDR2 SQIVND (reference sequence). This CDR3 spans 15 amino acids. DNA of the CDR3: TGTGCCAGTAGTGTCGGTGGCCCCACGGGCGGGGAGCTGTTTTTT. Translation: CASSVGGPTGGELFF.

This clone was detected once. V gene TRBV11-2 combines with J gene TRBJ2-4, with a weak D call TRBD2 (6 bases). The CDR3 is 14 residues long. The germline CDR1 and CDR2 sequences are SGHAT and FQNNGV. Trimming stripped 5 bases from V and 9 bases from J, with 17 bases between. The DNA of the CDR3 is TGTGCCAGCAGCGCAGCTAGCGAATGGGGCATTCAGTACTTC. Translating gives CASSAASEWGIQYF.

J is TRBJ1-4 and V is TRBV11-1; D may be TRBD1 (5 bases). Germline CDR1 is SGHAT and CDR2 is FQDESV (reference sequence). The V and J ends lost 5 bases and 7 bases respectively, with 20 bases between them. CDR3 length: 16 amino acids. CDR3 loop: CASSRGDPAGSEKLFF. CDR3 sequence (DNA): TGTGCCAGCAGCCGAGGGGATCCGGCGGGAAGTGAAAAACTGTTTTTT.

The DNA of the CDR3 is TGTGCCAGCAGACCAGGGGACGAGCAGTACTTC. Protein: CASRPGDEQYF. This chain joins TRBV7-6 and TRBJ2-7, with D perhaps TRBD1 (6 bases). In germline, CDR1 is SGHVS, CDR2 FNYEAQ. The CDR3 covers 11 residues. The ends were cut back, 6 bases at V and 5 bases at J, with 8 bases in the middle.

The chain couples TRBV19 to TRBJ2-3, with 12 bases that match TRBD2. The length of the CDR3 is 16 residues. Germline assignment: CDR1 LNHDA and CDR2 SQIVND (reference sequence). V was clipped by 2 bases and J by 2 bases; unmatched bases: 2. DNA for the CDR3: TGTGCCAGTAGTATAAGACTAGCGGGAGTCACAGATACGCAGTATTTT. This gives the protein CASSIRLAGVTDTQYF.

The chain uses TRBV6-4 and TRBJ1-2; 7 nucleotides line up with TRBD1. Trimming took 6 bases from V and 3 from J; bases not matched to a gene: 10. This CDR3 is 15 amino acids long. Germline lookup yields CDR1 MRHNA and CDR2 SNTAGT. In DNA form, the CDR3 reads TGTGCCAGCAGAGTAAATACAGGGGAGGACTATGGCTACACCTTC. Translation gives CASRVNTGEDYGYTF.

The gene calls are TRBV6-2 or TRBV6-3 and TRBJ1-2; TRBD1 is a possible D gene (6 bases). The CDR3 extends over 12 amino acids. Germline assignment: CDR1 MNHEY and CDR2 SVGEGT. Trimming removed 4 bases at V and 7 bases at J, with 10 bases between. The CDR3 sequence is CASSFTGFGYTF. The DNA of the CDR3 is TGTGCCAGCAGTTTCACAGGGTTTGGCTACACCTTC.

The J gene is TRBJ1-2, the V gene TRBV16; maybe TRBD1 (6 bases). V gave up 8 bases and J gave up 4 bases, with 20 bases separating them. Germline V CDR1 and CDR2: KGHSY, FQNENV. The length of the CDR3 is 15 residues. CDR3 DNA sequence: TGTGCCAGCCTCCCTGTCGGGGGGCGATTCTATGGCTACACCTTC. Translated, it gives CASLPVGGRFYGYTF.

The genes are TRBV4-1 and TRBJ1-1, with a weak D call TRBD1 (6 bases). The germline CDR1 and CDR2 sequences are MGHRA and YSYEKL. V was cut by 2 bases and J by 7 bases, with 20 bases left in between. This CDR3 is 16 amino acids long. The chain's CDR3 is CASSQPTGKGGGEAFF. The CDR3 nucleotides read TGCGCCAGCAGCCAACCCACAGGAAAAGGGGGGGGTGAAGCTTTCTTT.

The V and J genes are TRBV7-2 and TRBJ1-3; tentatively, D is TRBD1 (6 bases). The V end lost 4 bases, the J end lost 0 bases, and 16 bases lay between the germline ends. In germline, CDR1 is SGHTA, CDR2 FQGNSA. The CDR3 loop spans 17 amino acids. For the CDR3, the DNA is TGTGCCAGCAGCTCGACAGGAACAATCAGCTCTGGAAACACCATATATTTT. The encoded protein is CASSSTGTISSGNTIYF.

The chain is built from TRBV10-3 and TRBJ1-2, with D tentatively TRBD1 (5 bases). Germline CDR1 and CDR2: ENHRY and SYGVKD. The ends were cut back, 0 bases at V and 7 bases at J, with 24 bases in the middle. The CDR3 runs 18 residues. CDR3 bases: TGTGCCATCAGTGAGTCGGCGGGGCAGTGGATCTCCCTGGCTGGCTACACCTTC. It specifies CAISESAGQWISLAGYTF.

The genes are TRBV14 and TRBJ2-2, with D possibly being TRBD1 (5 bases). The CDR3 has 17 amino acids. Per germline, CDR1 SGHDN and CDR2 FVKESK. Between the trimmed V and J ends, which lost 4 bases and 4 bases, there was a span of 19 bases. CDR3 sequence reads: CASSPAQGTYGTGELFF. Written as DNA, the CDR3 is TGTGCCAGCAGCCCCGCCCAGGGCACCTATGGCACCGGGGAGCTGTTTTTT.

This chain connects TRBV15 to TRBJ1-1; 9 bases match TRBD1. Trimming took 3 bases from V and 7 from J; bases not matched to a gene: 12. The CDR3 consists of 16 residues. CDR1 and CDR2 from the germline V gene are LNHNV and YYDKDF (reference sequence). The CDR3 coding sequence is TGTGCCACCAGCAGGATCCGGGACAGGGTCACCTTTGAAGCTTTCTTT. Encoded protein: CATSRIRDRVTFEAFF.

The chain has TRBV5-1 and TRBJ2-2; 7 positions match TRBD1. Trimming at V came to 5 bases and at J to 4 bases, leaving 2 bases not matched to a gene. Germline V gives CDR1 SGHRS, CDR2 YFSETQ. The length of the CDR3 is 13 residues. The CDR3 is CASRRTGTGELFF. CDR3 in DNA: TGCGCCAGCAGACGGACAGGCACCGGGGAGCTGTTTTTT.

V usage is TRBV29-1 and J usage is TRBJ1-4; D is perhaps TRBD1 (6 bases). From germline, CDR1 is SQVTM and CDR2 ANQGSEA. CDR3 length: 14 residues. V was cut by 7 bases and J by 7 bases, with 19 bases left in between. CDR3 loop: CSAVPTGRGEKLFF. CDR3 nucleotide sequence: TGCAGCGCCGTCCCAACAGGGCGGGGTGAAAAACTGTTTTTT.

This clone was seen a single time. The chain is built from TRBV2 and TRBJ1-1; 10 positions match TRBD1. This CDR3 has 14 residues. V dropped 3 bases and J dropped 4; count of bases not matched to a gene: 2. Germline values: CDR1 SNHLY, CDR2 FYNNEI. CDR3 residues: CASSDDRGRTEAFF. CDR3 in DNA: TGTGCCAGCAGTGACGACAGGGGGCGCACTGAAGCTTTCTTT.

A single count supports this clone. The CDR3 region is CASTRGQQSGNTIYF. CDR3 DNA: TGTGCCAGTACCAGGGGACAGCAATCTGGAAACACCATATATTTT. V and J are TRBV19 and TRBJ1-3, with 7 bases lining up with TRBD1. Germline lookup yields CDR1 LNHDA and CDR2 SQIVND (reference sequence). V trimming: 7 bases; J trimming: 1 base; junction bases outside the gene matches: 7. The CDR3 spans 15 residues.

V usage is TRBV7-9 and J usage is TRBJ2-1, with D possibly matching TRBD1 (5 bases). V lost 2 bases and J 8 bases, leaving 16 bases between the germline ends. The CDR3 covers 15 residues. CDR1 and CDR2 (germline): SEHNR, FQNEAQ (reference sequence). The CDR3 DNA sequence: TGTGCCAGCAGCTTAAGATCAGGGATTGATGATGAGCAGTTCTTC. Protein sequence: CASSLRSGIDDEQFF. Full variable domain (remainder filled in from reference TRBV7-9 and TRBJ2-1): DTGVSQNPRHKITKRGQNVTFRCDPISEHNRLYWYRQTLGQGPEFLTYFQNEAQLEKSRLLSDRFSAERPKGSFSTLEIQRTEQGDSAMYLCASSLRSGIDDEQFFGPGTRLTVL.

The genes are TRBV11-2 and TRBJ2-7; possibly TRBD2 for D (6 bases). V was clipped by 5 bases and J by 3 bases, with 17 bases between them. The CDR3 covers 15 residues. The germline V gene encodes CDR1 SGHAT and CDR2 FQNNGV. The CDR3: CASSGDWRRDYEQYF. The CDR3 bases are TGTGCCAGCAGCGGGGACTGGCGGAGGGACTACGAGCAGTACTTC.

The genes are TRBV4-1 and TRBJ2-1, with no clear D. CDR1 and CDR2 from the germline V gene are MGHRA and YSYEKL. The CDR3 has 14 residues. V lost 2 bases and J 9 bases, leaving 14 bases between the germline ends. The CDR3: CASSQPRLLGEQFF. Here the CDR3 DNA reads TGCGCCAGCAGCCAACCCAGGCTCTTGGGTGAGCAGTTCTTC.

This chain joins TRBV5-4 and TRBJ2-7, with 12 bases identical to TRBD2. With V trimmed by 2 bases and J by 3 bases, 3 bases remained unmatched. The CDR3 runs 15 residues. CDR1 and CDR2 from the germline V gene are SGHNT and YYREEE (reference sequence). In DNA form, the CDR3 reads TGTGCCAGCAGCTTCGGGGGACTAGCGGGCTACGAGCAGTACTTC. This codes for CASSFGGLAGYEQYF.

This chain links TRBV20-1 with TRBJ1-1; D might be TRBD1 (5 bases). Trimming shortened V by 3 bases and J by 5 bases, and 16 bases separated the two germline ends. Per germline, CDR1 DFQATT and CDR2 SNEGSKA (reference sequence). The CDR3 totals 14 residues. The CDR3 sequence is CSASRPGSGTEAFF. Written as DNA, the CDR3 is TGCAGTGCTAGTCGGCCGGGGTCAGGGACTGAAGCTTTCTTT.

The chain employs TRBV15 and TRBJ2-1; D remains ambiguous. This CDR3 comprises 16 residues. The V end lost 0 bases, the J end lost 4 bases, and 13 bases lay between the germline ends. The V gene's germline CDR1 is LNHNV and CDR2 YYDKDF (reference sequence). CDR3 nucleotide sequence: TGTGCCACCAGCAGAGACGGTAGACTTACTTACAATGAGCAGTTCTTC. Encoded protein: CATSRDGRLTYNEQFF.

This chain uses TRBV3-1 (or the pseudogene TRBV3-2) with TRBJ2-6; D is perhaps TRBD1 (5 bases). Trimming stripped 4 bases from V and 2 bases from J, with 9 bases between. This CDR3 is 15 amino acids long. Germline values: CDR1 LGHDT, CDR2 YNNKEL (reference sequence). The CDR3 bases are TGTGCCAGCAGCCGTATCAGGGCTGGGGCCAACGTCCTGACTTTC. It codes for CASSRIRAGANVLTF.

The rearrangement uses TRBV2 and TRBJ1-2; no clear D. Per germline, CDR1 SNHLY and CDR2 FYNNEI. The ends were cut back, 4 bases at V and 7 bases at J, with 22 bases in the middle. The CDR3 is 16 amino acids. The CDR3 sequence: CASSGEGRTVTVGYTF. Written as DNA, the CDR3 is TGTGCCAGCAGTGGGGAGGGCCGGACGGTTACCGTTGGCTACACCTTC. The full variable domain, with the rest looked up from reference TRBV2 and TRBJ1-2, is EPEVTQTPSHQVTQMGQEVILRCVPISNHLYFYWYRQILGQKVEFLVSFYNNEISEKSEIFDDQFSVERPDGSNFTLKIRSTKLEDSAMYFCASSGEGRTVTVGYTFGSGTRLTVV.